The T cell receptor (beta chain) described here comes from a study of a mutant IDH1 vaccine in newly diagnosed glioma. About the study: Vaccination began 4-6 weeks post radiotherapy alone, or with temozolomide cycles.

As to time point: week 11, during vaccination. One vaccine dose held 300 ug of mutant IDH1 20-mer peptide and came with topical imiquimod. Remarks on this clone: The target antigen is unknown.

Profiled with immunoSEQ multiplex PCR; TCRdb holds only in-frame clones, not every one. This sample yields tens of thousands of clones, of which more than 80% are seen a single time; 3.6% belongs to the top ten. Germline CDR1 reads SGDLS; CDR2 reads YYNGEE. J gave up 3 bases and V 7 bases, and 5 bases lay outside the gene matches. This CDR3 contains 14 residues. The chain is built from TRBV9 and TRBJ1-4, with 8 nucleotides matching TRBD1. The starting material was PBMCs, obtained from a glioma patient whose treatment included an IDH1 peptide vaccine. This TCR was recovered from a man aged 25-45 years with glioma. The CDR3 nucleotides are TGTGCCAGCGGCCAGGGGGCGTCTAATGAAAAACTGTTTTTT. This encodes CASGQGASNEKLFF.